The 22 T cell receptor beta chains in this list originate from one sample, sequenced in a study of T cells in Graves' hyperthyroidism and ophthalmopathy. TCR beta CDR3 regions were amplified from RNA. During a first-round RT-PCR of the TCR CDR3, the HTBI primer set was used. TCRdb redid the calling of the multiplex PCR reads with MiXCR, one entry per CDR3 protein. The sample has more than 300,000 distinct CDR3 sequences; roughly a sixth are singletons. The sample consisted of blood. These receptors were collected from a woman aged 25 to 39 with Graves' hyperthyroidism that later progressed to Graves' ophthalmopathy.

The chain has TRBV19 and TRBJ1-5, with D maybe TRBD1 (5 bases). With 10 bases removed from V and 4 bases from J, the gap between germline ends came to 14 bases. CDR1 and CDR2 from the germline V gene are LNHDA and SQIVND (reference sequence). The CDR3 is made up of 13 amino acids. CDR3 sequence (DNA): TGTGCCACCGATCCGGACACGAATCAGCCCCAGCATTTT. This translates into CATDPDTNQPQHF.

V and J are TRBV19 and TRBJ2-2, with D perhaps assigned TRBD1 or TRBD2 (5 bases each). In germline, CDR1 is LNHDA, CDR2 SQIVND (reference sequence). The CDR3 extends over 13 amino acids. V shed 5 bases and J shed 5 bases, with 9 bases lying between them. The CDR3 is CASSWGGTGELFF. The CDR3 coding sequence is TGTGCCAGTAGTTGGGGCGGGACCGGGGAGCTGTTTTTT.

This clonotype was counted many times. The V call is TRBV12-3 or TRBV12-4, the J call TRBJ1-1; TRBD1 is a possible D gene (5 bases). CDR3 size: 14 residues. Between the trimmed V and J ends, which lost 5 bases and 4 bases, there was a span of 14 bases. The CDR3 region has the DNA TGTGCCAGCAGTGGGGACTCCTGGGGCACTGAAGCTTTCTTT. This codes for CASSGDSWGTEAFF.

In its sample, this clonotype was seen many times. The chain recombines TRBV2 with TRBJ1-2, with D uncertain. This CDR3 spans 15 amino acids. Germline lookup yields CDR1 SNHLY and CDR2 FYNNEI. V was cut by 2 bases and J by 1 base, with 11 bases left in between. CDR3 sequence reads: CASSEFTRVNYGYTF. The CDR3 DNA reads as TGTGCCAGCAGTGAATTTACGCGGGTTAACTATGGCTACACCTTC.

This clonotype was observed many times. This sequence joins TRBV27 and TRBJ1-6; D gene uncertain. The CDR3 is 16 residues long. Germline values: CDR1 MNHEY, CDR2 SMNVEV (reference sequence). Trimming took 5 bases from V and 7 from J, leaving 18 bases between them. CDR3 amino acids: CASSPRGVGLNSPLHF. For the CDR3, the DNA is TGTGCCAGCAGTCCACGAGGAGTAGGGTTGAATTCACCCCTCCACTTT.

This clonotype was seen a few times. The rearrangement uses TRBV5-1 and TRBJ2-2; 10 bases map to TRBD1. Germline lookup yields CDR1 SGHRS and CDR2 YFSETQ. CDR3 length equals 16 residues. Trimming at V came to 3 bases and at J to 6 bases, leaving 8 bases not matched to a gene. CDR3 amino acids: CASSSRDRGGSGELFF. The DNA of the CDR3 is TGCGCCAGCAGCTCGCGGGACAGGGGTGGATCCGGGGAGCTGTTTTTT.

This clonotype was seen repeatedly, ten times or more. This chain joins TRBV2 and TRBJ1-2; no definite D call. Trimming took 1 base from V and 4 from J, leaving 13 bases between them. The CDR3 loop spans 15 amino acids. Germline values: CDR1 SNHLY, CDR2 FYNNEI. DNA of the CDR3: TGTGCCAGCAGTGAAGTCGGACGCGGGAGCTATGGCTACACCTTC. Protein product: CASSEVGRGSYGYTF.

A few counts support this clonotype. As DNA, the CDR3 is TGTGCCAGCAGCTTGTCCGAGACAGTGACTGAAGCTTTCTTT. It codes for CASSLSETVTEAFF. V and J are TRBV5-4 and TRBJ1-1; D is possibly TRBD1 (5 bases). The V end lost 1 base, the J end lost 5 bases, and 12 bases lay between the germline ends. CDR3 length equals 14 residues. The germline V gene has CDR1 SGHNT and CDR2 YYREEE (reference sequence). Full variable domain (rest looked up from reference TRBV5-4 and TRBJ1-1): ETGVTQSPTHLIKTRGQQVTLRCSSQSGHNTVSWYQQALGQGPQFIFQYYREEENGRGNFPPRFSGLQFPNYSSELNVNALELDDSALYLCASSLSETVTEAFFGQGTRLTVV.

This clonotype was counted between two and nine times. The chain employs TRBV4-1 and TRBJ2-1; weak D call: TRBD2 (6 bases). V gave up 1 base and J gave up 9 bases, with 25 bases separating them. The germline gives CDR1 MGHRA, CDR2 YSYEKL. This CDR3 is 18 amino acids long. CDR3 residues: CASSQGRILAALGVEQFF. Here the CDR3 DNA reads TGCGCCAGCAGCCAAGGGCGGATATTAGCGGCTTTGGGGGTTGAGCAGTTCTTC.

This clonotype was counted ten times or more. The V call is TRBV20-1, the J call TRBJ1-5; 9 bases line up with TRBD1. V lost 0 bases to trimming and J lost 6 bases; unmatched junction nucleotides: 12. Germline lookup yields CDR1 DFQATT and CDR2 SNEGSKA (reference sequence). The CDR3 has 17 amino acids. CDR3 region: CSARELTGGSESQPQHF. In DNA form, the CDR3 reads TGCAGTGCTAGAGAGTTGACAGGGGGTAGTGAAAGTCAGCCCCAGCATTTT.

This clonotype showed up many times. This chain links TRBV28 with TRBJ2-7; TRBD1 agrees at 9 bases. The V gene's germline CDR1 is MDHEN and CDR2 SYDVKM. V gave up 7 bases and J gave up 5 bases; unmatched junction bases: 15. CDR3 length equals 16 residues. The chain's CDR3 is CASILGGPGQGHEQYF. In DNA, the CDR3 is TGTGCCAGCATTCTAGGTGGACCGGGACAGGGCCACGAGCAGTACTTC.

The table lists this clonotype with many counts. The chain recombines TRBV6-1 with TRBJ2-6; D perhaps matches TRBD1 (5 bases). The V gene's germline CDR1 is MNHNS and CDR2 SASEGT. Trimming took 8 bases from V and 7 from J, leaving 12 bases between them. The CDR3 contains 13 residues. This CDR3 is CASGPGRANVLTF. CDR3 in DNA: TGTGCCAGCGGCCCAGGGCGAGCCAACGTCCTGACTTTC.

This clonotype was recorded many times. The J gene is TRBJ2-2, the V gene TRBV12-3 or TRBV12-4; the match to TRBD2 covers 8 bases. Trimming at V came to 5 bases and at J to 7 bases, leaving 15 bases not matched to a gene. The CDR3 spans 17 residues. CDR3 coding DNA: TGTGCCAGCAGTCCCCTTGAGGGACTAGGACGTTACGGGGAGCTGTTTTTT. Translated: CASSPLEGLGRYGELFF.

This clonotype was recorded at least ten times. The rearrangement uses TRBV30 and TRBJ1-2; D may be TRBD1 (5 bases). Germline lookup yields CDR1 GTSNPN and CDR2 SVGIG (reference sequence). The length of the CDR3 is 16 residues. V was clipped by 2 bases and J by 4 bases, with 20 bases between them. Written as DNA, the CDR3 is TGTGCCTGGAGTCCTACGACAGCACCAACTTTCTATGGCTACACCTTC. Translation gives CAWSPTTAPTFYGYTF.

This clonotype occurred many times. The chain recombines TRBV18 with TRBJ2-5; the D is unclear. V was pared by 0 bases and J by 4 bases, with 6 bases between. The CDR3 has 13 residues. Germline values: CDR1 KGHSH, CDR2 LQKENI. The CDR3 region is CASSPPGSETQYF. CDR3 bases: TGTGCCAGCTCACCACCGGGGTCAGAGACCCAGTACTTC.

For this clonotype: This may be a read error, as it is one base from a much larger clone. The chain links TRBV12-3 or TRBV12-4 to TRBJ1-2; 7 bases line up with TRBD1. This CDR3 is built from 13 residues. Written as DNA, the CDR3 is TGTGCCGGCAGTCGGCGACAGGGCGATGGCTACACCTTC. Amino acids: CAGSRRQGDGYTF.

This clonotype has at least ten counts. The DNA of the CDR3 is TGTGCCTGGAGTAGGGATTCAGGGACAGGGATCTACAATGAGCAGTTCTTC. Translation gives CAWSRDSGTGIYNEQFF. The chain has TRBV30 and TRBJ2-1; 9 bases fit TRBD1. Trimming took 2 bases from V and 3 from J; bases not matched to a gene: 11. The CDR3 consists of 17 residues. The V gene's germline CDR1 is GTSNPN and CDR2 SVGIG (reference sequence).

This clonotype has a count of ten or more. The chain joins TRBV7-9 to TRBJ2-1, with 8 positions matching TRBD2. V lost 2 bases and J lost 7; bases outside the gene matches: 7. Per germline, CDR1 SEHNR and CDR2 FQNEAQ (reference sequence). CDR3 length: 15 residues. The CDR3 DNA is TGTGCCAGCAGCTTATTTGAAGCGGGAGATAATGAGCAGTTCTTC. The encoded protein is CASSLFEAGDNEQFF.

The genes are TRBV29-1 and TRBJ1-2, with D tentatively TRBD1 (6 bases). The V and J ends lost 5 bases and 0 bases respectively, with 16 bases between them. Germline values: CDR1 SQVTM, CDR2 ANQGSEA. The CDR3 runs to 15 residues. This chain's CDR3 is CSVQSGTFSNYGYTF. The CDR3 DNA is TGCAGCGTTCAATCGGGGACATTTTCTAACTATGGCTACACCTTC.

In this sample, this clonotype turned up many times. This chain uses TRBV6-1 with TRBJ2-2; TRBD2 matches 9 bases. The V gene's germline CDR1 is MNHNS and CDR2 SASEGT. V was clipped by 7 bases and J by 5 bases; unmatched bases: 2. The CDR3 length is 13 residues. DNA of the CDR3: TGTGCCAGCATTCTAGCGGGGACCGGGGAGCTGTTTTTT. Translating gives CASILAGTGELFF.

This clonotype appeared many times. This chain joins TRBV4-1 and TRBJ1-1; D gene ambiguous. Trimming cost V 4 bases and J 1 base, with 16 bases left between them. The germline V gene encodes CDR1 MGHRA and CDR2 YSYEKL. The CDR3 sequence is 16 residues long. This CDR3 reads CASSLPNGQSNTEAFF. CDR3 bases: TGCGCCAGCAGCCTACCGAATGGCCAGTCGAACACTGAAGCTTTCTTT.

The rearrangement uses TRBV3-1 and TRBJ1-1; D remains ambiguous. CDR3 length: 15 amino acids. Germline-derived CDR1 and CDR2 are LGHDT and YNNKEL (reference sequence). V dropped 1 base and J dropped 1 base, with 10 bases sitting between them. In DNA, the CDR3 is TGTGCCAGCAGCCAAGGATTTATTGGGAACACTGAAGCTTTCTTT. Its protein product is CASSQGFIGNTEAFF.